One T cell receptor beta chain is described in this entry. Trimming took off 5 bases at V and 2 bases at J, with 19 bases between the two ends. The CDR3 has 16 amino acids. Germline CDR1 and CDR2: MDHEN and SYDVKM. The data were taken from a study of T cells in Graves' hyperthyroidism and ophthalmopathy. Amplification yielded TCR beta CDR3 regions, with RNA transcripts as the source. HTBI primers were the set used in a first-round RT-PCR of the TCR CDR3. TCRdb reprocessed the multiplex PCR reads with MiXCR, giving one entry per CDR3 protein. This sample has about 520,000 distinct CDR3 sequences, with less than 25% found just once. Not enrolled were patients with uncontrolled infection, other autoimmune disease, pregnancy or lactation.

This receptor was obtained from a man between 18 and 29 years old with Graves' hyperthyroidism. This chain links TRBV28 with TRBJ2-7; tentatively, D is TRBD2 (6 bases). Material: blood. CDR3 DNA sequence: TGTGCCAGCAGTCCCCGGGACTCCTTCTCCACCTACGAGCAGTACTTC. Its translation is CASSPRDSFSTYEQYF.